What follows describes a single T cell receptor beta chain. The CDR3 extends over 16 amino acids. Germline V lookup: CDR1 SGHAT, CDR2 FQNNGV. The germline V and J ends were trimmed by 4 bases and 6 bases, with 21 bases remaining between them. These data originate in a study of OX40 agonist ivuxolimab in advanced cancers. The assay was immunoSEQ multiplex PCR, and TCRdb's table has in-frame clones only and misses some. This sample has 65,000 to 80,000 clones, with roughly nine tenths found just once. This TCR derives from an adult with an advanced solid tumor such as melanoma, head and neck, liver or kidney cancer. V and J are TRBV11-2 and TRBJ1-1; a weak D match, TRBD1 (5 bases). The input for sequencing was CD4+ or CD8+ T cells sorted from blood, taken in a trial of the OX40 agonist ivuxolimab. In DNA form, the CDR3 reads TGTGCCAGCAGCTATCTCAGGGACGGGGAGATGCCTGAAGCTTTCTTT. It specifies CASSYLRDGEMPEAFF.